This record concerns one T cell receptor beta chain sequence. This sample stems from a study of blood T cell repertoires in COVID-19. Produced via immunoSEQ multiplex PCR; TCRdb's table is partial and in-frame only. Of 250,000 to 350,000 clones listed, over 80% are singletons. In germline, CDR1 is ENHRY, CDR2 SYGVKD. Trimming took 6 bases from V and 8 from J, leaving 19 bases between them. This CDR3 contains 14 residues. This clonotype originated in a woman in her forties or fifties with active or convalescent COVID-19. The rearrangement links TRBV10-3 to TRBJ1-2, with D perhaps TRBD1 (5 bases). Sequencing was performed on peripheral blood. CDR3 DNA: TGTGCCATCAGGCCTCTGGGGAGGGACCGAGGCTACACCTTC. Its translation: CAIRPLGRDRGYTF.